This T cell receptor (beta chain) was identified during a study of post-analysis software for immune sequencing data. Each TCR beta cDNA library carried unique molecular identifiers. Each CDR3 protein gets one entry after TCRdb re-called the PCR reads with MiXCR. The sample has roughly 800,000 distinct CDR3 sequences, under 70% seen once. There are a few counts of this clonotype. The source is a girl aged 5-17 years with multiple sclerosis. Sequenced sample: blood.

The CDR3 DNA reads TGTGCCAGCAGCCCCCCTGGTGGCTACTACGAGCAGTACTTC. Its protein product is CASSPPGGYYEQYF. The V gene is TRBV7-9, the J gene TRBJ2-4; no clear D gene. The J call may be mistaken, given a closer DNA end match to TRBJ2-7. Germline V gene data show CDR1 as SEHNR and CDR2 as FQNEAQ (reference sequence). CDR3 length equals 14 residues.